Listed here are 9 T cell receptor beta chains from one sample, sequenced in a study of PD-1 blockade in mismatch repair-deficient tumors. The method was immunoSEQ multiplex PCR; TCRdb's version includes in-frame clones alone and lacks a portion of them. The sample consists of fewer than 100,000 clones, 81% of them appearing once. The sample here was peripheral blood, taken 12 weeks after starting pembrolizumab. The receptors were gathered from an adult with mismatch repair-deficient cancer.

The chain has TRBV11-2 and TRBJ2-2, with D possibly TRBD2 on 6 matching bases. This CDR3 contains 14 residues. Germline assignment: CDR1 SGHAT and CDR2 FQNNGV. V was cut by 7 bases and J by 7 bases, with 16 bases left in between. In DNA, the CDR3 is TGTGCCAGCACTGGAGGGCTTGTGAACGGGGAGCTGTTTTTT. Amino acid sequence: CASTGGLVNGELFF.

The rearrangement joins TRBV5-4 to TRBJ2-3; D might be TRBD2 (5 bases). This CDR3 spans 14 amino acids. Deletions cut 4 bases from V and 2 bases from J, with 11 bases between. The germline CDR1 and CDR2 sequences are SGHNT and YYREEE (reference sequence). The CDR3 sequence is CASSVVRDTDTQYF. The CDR3 DNA reads TGTGCCAGCAGCGTGGTCCGGGACACAGATACGCAGTATTTT.

The chain employs TRBV19 and TRBJ2-7, with 10 bases fitting TRBD1. Germline CDR1 and CDR2: LNHDA and SQIVND (reference sequence). The CDR3 contains 14 residues. V trimming: 5 bases; J trimming: 4 bases; junction bases outside the gene matches: 5. CDR3 region: CASSFGTGEYEQYF. CDR3 in DNA: TGTGCCAGTAGTTTCGGGACAGGGGAGTACGAGCAGTACTTC. Full variable domain (rest looked up from reference TRBV19 and TRBJ2-7): DGGITQSPKYLFRKEGQNVTLSCEQNLNHDAMYWYRQDPGQGLRLIYYSQIVNDFQKGDIAEGYSVSREKKESFPLTVTSAQKNPTAFYLCASSFGTGEYEQYFGPGTRLTVT.

The genes are TRBV27 and TRBJ2-1, with a possible D match to TRBD2 (6 bases). CDR3 length equals 14 residues. Between the trimmed V and J ends, which lost 3 bases and 4 bases, there was a span of 10 bases. Germline V lookup: CDR1 MNHEY, CDR2 SMNVEV (reference sequence). The CDR3 is CASSFREWYNEQFF. CDR3 DNA: TGTGCCAGCAGTTTTCGGGAGTGGTACAATGAGCAGTTCTTC.

The chain is built from TRBV20-1 and TRBJ2-1; D is unclear. The CDR3 is 10 residues long. Trimming took off 1 base at V and 11 bases at J, with 6 bases between the two ends. Germline CDR1 is DFQATT and CDR2 is SNEGSKA (reference sequence). CDR3 bases: TGCAGTGCTAGAGGGATCCAGCAGTTCTTC. Amino acids: CSARGIQQFF.

This clone was picked up one time. The CDR3, as DNA: TGTGCCAGCAGCCTGCAGACAGCGAACACTGAAGCTTTCTTT. Protein: CASSLQTANTEAFF. The genes are TRBV7-9 and TRBJ1-1; possibly TRBD1 for D (5 bases). CDR1 is SEHNR, CDR2 FQNEAQ, per germline (reference sequence). Trimming pared 5 bases from V and 1 base from J, leaving 11 bases between. This CDR3 is built from 14 residues.

The sample holds one count of this clone. The V call is TRBV29-1, the J call TRBJ1-2; D unclear. The CDR3 is 13 residues long. Trimming took 0 bases from V and 4 from J, leaving 9 bases between them. The germline V gene has CDR1 SQVTM and CDR2 ANQGSEA. The CDR3 spells CSVEEYRGYGYTF. CDR3 nucleotides: TGCAGCGTTGAAGAATATAGAGGCTATGGCTACACCTTC. The full variable domain, its missing parts supplied by reference TRBV29-1 and TRBJ1-2, is SAVISQKPSRDICQRGTSLTIQCQVDSQVTMMFWYRQQPGQSLTLIATANQGSEATYESGFVIDKFPISRPNLTFSTLTVSNMSPEDSSIYLCSVEEYRGYGYTFGSGTRLTVV.

This chain uses TRBV9 with TRBJ2-7; 11 nucleotides align to TRBD2. Germline V gives CDR1 SGDLS, CDR2 YYNGEE. Unmatched junction bases numbered 9, after V lost 0 bases and J lost 7 bases. This CDR3 region has 16 residues. Here the CDR3 reads CASSVGQRLAGREQYF. The CDR3 DNA sequence: TGTGCCAGCAGCGTAGGTCAGAGACTAGCGGGAAGGGAGCAGTACTTC. Full variable domain (remainder filled in from reference TRBV9 and TRBJ2-7): DSGVTQTPKHLITATGQRVTLRCSPRSGDLSVYWYQQSLDQGLQFLIQYYNGEERAKGNILERFSAQQFPDLHSELNLSSLELGDSALYFCASSVGQRLAGREQYFGPGTRLTVT.

The J gene is TRBJ2-1, the V gene TRBV6-1; no firm D call. CDR3 size: 14 residues. Germline CDR1 reads MNHNS; CDR2 reads SASEGT. Trimming took 5 bases from V and 4 from J, leaving 12 bases between them. As DNA, the CDR3 is TGTGCCAGCAGTCTCACGGACCCATACAATGAGCAGTTCTTC. Its translation: CASSLTDPYNEQFF.